The clone carrying this T cell receptor (beta chain) was seen only a few times. Its antigen is unknown. The data were taken from a study of beta chain features in type 1 diabetes. The CDR3 totals 12 residues. The ends were cut back, 5 bases at V and 1 base at J, with 5 bases in the middle. Looked up from germline, CDR1 is SGHTA and CDR2 is FQGNSA. Whole-study results and caveats: Type 1 diabetes patients had TCRB CDR3s that were shorter (moderately but significantly so) in all four CD4+ subsets. Lower insertion and higher deletion counts appeared at VDJ junctions in type 1 diabetes patients.

Every isolated RNA sample was fully reverse transcribed, so sequencing captured expressed TCRB transcripts. Sequenced by immunoSEQ multiplex PCR; TCRdb stores in-frame clones only, minus some. The data contain more than 250,000 clones, around 24% of them seen just once; the ten biggest clones take up roughly 0.011%. Each population that was sorted was more than 95% pure. The sequencing input was naive CD4+ T cells from blood. The sequence was obtained from a woman in her 30s with type 1 diabetes. The chain uses TRBV7-2 and TRBJ1-2; D is ambiguous. CDR3 residues: CASSIINYGYTF. CDR3 nucleotides: TGTGCCAGCAGCATTATTAACTATGGCTACACCTTC. The complete variable domain, with remaining parts taken from reference TRBV7-2 and TRBJ1-2, reads GAGVSQSPSNKVTEKGKDVELRCDPISGHTALYWYRQSLGQGLEFLIYFQGNSAPDKSGLPSDRFSAERTGGSVSTLTIQRTQQEDSAVYLCASSIINYGYTFGSGTRLTVV.